This is a list of T cell receptor beta chains from one sample in a study of shared clonotypes between healthy human individuals. Sequencing used immunoSEQ multiplex PCR; TCRdb keeps in-frame clones, though not all of them. This repertoire shows over a million clones, around 78% found once; its top ten account for around 0.47%. Sequenced: memory CD4+ T cells from PBMCs. Source of these receptors: a man between 18 and 29 years old in good health. Some clones in this sample may be carry-over from other donors' samples. CDR3s leave out the opening cysteine and the closing phenylalanine or tryptophan. Each record gives: J gene, D gene, V gene, CDR3 protein. The D gene is left open where the match is weak.

J gene: TRBJ2-2; D gene: .; V gene: TRBV28; CDR3 protein: ASKDTGELF
J gene: TRBJ1-2; D gene: .; V gene: TRBV28; CDR3 protein: ASSRGVYGYT
J gene: TRBJ2-2; D gene: TRBD2; V gene: TRBV2; CDR3 protein: ASSPQIGGAGELF
J gene: TRBJ2-1; D gene: .; V gene: TRBV27; CDR3 protein: ASSLAPSSYNEQF
J gene: TRBJ2-7; D gene: .; V gene: TRBV11-2; CDR3 protein: ASSLESLGTYEQY
J gene: TRBJ2-5; D gene: TRBD2; V gene: TRBV18; CDR3 protein: ASSRGRVSQETQY
J gene: TRBJ1-2; D gene: .; V gene: TRBV6-1; CDR3 protein: ASSESHLAGGYT
J gene: TRBJ1-5; D gene: .; V gene: TRBV6-6; CDR3 protein: ASSYSRGWQPQH
J gene: TRBJ2-5; D gene: .; V gene: TRBV7-3; CDR3 protein: ASSPGTTRLETQY
J gene: TRBJ2-3; D gene: TRBD2; V gene: TRBV30; CDR3 protein: AWSVHRGGTDTQY
J gene: TRBJ1-2; D gene: TRBD1; V gene: TRBV7-2; CDR3 protein: ASRTGSYYGYT
J gene: TRBJ2-1; D gene: .; V gene: TRBV6-6; CDR3 protein: ASSPGTPPLNEQF
J gene: TRBJ2-7; D gene: TRBD1; V gene: TRBV6-1; CDR3 protein: ASSEGDRGWYEQY
J gene: TRBJ2-2; D gene: .; V gene: TRBV7-3; CDR3 protein: ASSGRVSGVTGELF
J gene: TRBJ2-7; D gene: .; V gene: TRBV9; CDR3 protein: ASSRSWGVGGPHEQY
J gene: TRBJ1-5; D gene: TRBD1; V gene: TRBV2; CDR3 protein: ASSEDRGRWPQH